Described below is a single TCR beta chain sequence and its context. Its binding antigen is unknown. Base qualities are not provided; no much larger clone lies one nucleotide away. The method was the immunoSEQ multiplex PCR assay. From the authors' description of their analysis: A statistical classification framework was developed to diagnose cytomegalovirus status using the catalog of TCR beta chain sequences. Held by TCRdb, this immuneACCESS table contains in-frame sequences only and omits some clones. Under half of the omission traces to an unresolved V gene where checked; the cause of the rest is unknown. V, J and clone size derive from that table, while D and trimming were established from the DNA sequence. Recorded for this sample are 100,000 to 150,000 clones; roughly 89% of them occurred a single time. The ten largest clones capture around 1.2% of the sample. The data were taken from a study of cytomegalovirus exposure and HLA in healthy donors (dated by TCRdb to 2017 to 2019). Study-level background: The 500 to 800 repertoires of the first cohort and the roughly 110 validation repertoires were produced on the same platform, according to a later analysis. Besides the first cohort of roughly 640 subjects, a separate validation cohort made up of 120 or so different subjects was used. The study combined high-throughput TCR immunosequencing, statistical association of individual TCRs with disease status, and machine learning to predict cytomegalovirus infection status. The study aimed to test whether signatures of past pathogen exposure could be identified by cataloging public T cell receptors.

The donors belonged to the validation cohort of over a hundred subjects, which was separate from the roughly 670-subject first cohort. General findings and caveats noted by the study authors: In a later analysis, TCRs clustered in the first cohort were found to also tend to co-occur in the roughly 120 validation repertoires, with about 93% of cluster scores above 0. The classifier was reported to diagnose cytomegalovirus status with high specificity and sensitivity in both the original cohort and the validation cohort. The authors suggested that the approach could potentially be generalized to other disease states and immunological phenotypes. In vitro tests confirmed that a few of the cytomegalovirus-associated TCR beta chains recognize cytomegalovirus antigens. A later analysis lacked HLA typing for the validation cohort, so it scored co-occurrence in that cohort across all 120 repertoires. Most TCR sequences were observed very rarely across donors, whereas some public TCRs were present in many individuals. The study gave a list of about 170 TCR beta chains associated with cytomegalovirus.

Measured from the cysteine to the phenylalanine, the CDR3 is 14 residues long. The DNA shown is the 42-base CDR3, in frame from base 1. V gives up 3 bases and J gives up 0 bases, and the segment between their germline ends measures 6 bases. Taken from the germline V gene, the CDR1 and CDR2 loops are SGHAT and FQNNGV. The chain is encoded by TRBV11-2 joined to TRBJ1-3; no D gene call is confident. The specimen was PBMCs. This sequence originates from a woman aged 18-29 years in good health and CMV-seronegative. The sequenced DNA: TGTGCCAGCAGCTTCACAGACTCTGGAAACACCATATATTTT. Protein translation: CASSFTDSGNTIYF. The CDR3, completed at both ends by the reference TRBV11-2 and TRBJ1-3 genes, gives the full variable domain EAGVAQSPRYKIIEKRQSVAFWCNPISGHATLYWYQQILGQGPKLLIQFQNNGVVDDSQLPKDRFSAERLKGVDSTLKIQPAKLEDSAVYLCASSFTDSGNTIYFGEGSWLTVV.